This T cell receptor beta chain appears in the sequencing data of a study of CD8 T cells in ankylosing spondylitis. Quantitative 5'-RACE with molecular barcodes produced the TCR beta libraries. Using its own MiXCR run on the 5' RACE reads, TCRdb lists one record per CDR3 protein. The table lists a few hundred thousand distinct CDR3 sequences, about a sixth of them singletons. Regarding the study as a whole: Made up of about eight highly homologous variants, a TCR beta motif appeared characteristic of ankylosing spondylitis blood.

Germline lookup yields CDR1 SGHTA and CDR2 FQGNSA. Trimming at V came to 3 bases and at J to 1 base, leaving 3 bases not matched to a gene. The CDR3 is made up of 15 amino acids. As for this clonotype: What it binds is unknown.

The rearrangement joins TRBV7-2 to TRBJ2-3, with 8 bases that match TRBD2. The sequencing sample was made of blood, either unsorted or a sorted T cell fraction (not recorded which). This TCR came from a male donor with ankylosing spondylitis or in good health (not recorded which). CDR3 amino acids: CASSFAGGGTDTQYF. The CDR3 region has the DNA TGTGCCAGCAGCTTTGCGGGAGGTGGCACAGATACGCAGTATTTT.